Listed below are T cell receptor beta chains from one sample, sequenced in a study of blood T cell repertoires in COVID-19. TCRdb keeps only in-frame clones here, not all; method: immunoSEQ multiplex PCR. The data show 200,000 to 300,000 clones, over 75% seen once. The sequenced material came from peripheral blood. These receptors all come from a human donor in a cohort sampled during active COVID-19. CDR3s include the opening cysteine and the closing phenylalanine or tryptophan. A D gene is named only where the DNA matches it firmly. Some rows mark clone size as missing; the rest say once, few, many or name a class of expanded clone.

TRBV7-2,.,TRBD1,TRBJ2-7,CASSSHPGQGATYEQYF,TGTGCCAGCAGCTCACACCCCGGACAGGGGGCTACGTACGAGCAGTACTTC
TRBV11-3,.,.,TRBJ2-7,CASSLGGNSYEQYF,TGTGCCAGCAGCTTAGGCGGGAATTCCTACGAGCAGTACTTC
TRBV6-5,.,.,TRBJ1-5,CATAGWALGQPQHF,TGTGCCACCGCCGGTTGGGCCTTGGGTCAGCCCCAGCATTTT
TRBV24-1,.,.,TRBJ1-1,CATSDLQRERDTEAFF,TGTGCCACCAGTGATTTGCAGCGGGAGAGGGACACTGAAGCTTTCTTT
TRBV2,.,TRBD1,TRBJ2-7,CASSEAPGQAYEQYF,TGTGCCAGCAGTGAAGCCCCGGGACAGGCCTACGAGCAGTACTTC
TRBV25-1,once,.,TRBJ1-1,CASSLGRWTEAFF,TGTGCCAGCAGTTTGGGGCGTTGGACTGAAGCTTTCTTT
TRBV6-1,.,.,TRBJ1-6,CASSEGTGTSPLHF,TGTGCCAGCAGTGAAGGGACGGGAACCTCACCCCTCCACTTT
TRBV5-1,.,.,TRBJ2-7,CASSLAGQFSYEQYF,TGCGCCAGCAGCTTGGCAGGACAGTTCTCCTACGAGCAGTACTTC
TRBV5-1,.,TRBD2,TRBJ2-1,CASSLAPLLAGGPSYNEQFF,TGCGCCAGCAGCTTGGCCCCCCTTCTGGCGGGAGGGCCGTCCTACAATGAGCAGTTCTTC
TRBV6-1,.,.,TRBJ2-2,CASSERANTGELFF,TGTGCCAGCAGTGAACGAGCAAACACCGGGGAGCTGTTTTTT
TRBV6-5,.,.,TRBJ1-1,CASEAGFNTEAFF,TGTGCCAGCGAAGCAGGGTTTAACACTGAAGCTTTCTTT
TRBV6-5,.,TRBD2,TRBJ2-1,CASSPGLAAYNEQFF,TGTGCCAGCAGTCCGGGACTAGCGGCCTACAATGAGCAGTTCTTC
TRBV7-3,.,.,TRBJ2-5,CASSLTPGAVETQYF,TGTGCCAGCAGCTTAACCCCAGGGGCTGTAGAGACCCAGTACTTC
TRBV7-9,.,TRBD1,TRBJ2-7,CASSSGTGLFYEQYF,TGTGCCAGCAGCTCAGGGACAGGCCTATTCTACGAGCAGTACTTC
TRBV5-5,few,.,TRBJ2-7,CASSLREGNEQYF,TGTGCCAGCAGCTTGCGGGAAGGGAACGAGCAGTACTTC
TRBV11-2,.,TRBD1,TRBJ2-7,CASSFPGQGSPEQYF,TGTGCCAGCAGCTTCCCGGGACAGGGGTCGCCCGAGCAGTACTTC
TRBV5-1,.,.,TRBJ1-5,CASSLRRGGDQPQHF,TGCGCCAGCAGCTTGAGGCGAGGAGGGGATCAGCCCCAGCATTTT
TRBV6-5,.,.,TRBJ1-2,CASSHNYGYTF,TGTGCCAGCAGTCATAACTATGGCTACACCTTC
TRBV29-1,.,TRBD2,TRBJ2-7,CSVRGLAGQKKVYEQYF,TGCAGCGTGAGGGGACTAGCGGGCCAAAAAAAGGTCTACGAGCAGTACTTC
TRBV4-3,.,.,TRBJ2-1,CASSQDLVGGEQFF,TGCGCCAGCAGCCAAGATCTTGTAGGGGGTGAGCAGTTCTTC
TRBV10-2,.,.,TRBJ2-7,CASSEGGIYEQYF,TGCGCCAGCAGTGAGGGCGGGATCTACGAGCAGTACTTC
TRBV29-1,few,.,TRBJ1-2,CSVERVYGYTF,TGCAGCGTTGAACGTGTCTATGGCTACACCTTC
TRBV19,many,TRBD1,TRBJ2-3,CASSIGTGVRDTQYF,TGTGCCAGTAGTATCGGGACAGGGGTAAGAGATACGCAGTATTTT
TRBV5-1,.,TRBD1,TRBJ2-1,CASSSSGQGYNEQFF,TGCGCCAGCAGCTCGTCAGGACAGGGGTACAATGAGCAGTTCTTC
TRBV13,.,TRBD2,TRBJ2-3,CASRRGSTDTQYF,TGTGCCAGCCGGCGGGGGAGCACAGATACGCAGTATTTT
TRBV13,.,TRBD1,TRBJ1-1,CASSPTGGPPEAFF,TGTGCCAGCAGCCCGACAGGGGGCCCTCCTGAAGCTTTCTTT
TRBV4-1,.,.,TRBJ1-1,CASSQGGYGEDEAFF,TGCGCCAGCAGCCAAGGCGGCTACGGGGAAGATGAAGCTTTCTTT
TRBV10-3,.,TRBD1,TRBJ1-6,CAISQTGESSPLHF,TGTGCCATCAGTCAGACAGGGGAAAGTTCACCCCTCCACTTT
TRBV2,.,.,TRBJ2-1,CASSGDGSSYNEQFF,TGTGCCAGCAGTGGGGACGGGAGCTCCTACAATGAGCAGTTCTTC
TRBV11-2,.,.,TRBJ2-6,CASGAGANVLTF,TGTGCCAGCGGAGCTGGGGCCAACGTCCTGACTTTC
TRBV11-3,.,TRBD2,TRBJ2-5,CASSNERGGGETQYF,TGTGCCAGCAGCAACGAGCGGGGGGGCGGTGAGACCCAGTACTTC
TRBV7-2,.,TRBD2,TRBJ2-7,CASSPWGGTSYEQYF,TGTGCCAGCAGCCCGTGGGGGGGAACGAGCTACGAGCAGTACTTC
TRBV11-2,.,TRBD1,TRBJ2-7,CASSLDQGTGYYEQYF,TGTGCCAGCAGCTTAGATCAGGGGACAGGGTACTACGAGCAGTACTTC
TRBV19,.,TRBD1,TRBJ1-4,CASTLRGRTNEKLFF,TGTGCCAGTACCCTGAGGGGGCGCACTAATGAAAAACTGTTTTTT
TRBV5-5,.,.,TRBJ2-1,CASSKYSTDRQFF,TGTGCCAGCAGCAAATACTCGACTGATCGGCAGTTCTTC
TRBV7-2,.,TRBD1,TRBJ1-1,CASSSNRGLNTEAFF,TGTGCCAGCAGCTCTAACAGGGGCTTGAACACTGAAGCTTTCTTT
TRBV5-4,.,.,TRBJ2-3,CASSFRTTKQVPAPDTQYF,TGTGCCAGCAGCTTCCGAACTACAAAACAGGTACCCGCACCAGATACGCAGTATTTT
TRBV10-3,.,.,TRBJ2-5,CASGIGETQYF,TGTGCCAGCGGGATCGGGGAGACCCAGTACTTC
TRBV5-4,.,TRBD2,TRBJ2-7,CASSPPGLAGVEQYF,TGTGCCAGCAGCCCCCCCGGGCTAGCGGGAGTCGAGCAGTACTTC
TRBV7-2,.,.,TRBJ2-1,CASSLQFYNEQFF,TGTGCCAGCAGCTTACAGTTCTACAATGAGCAGTTCTTC
TRBV19,once,.,TRBJ2-3,CASSSQGSRADTQYF,TGTGCCAGTAGTTCCCAGGGTTCTCGGGCAGATACGCAGTATTTT
TRBV7-7,.,.,TRBJ2-3,CASSLAASGTDTQYF,TGTGCTAGCAGCTTAGCGGCCTCCGGCACAGATACGCAGTATTTT
TRBV7-9,.,.,TRBJ2-5,CASSPLAVAVGTQYF,TGTGCCAGCAGCCCACTAGCAGTGGCGGTCGGGACCCAGTACTTC
TRBV25-1,few,.,TRBJ1-4,CASSELRVGEKLFF,TGTGCCAGCAGTGAATTGAGGGTGGGTGAAAAACTGTTTTTT
TRBV28,.,.,TRBJ1-3,CASTERGIRNTIYF,TGTGCCAGCACCGAAAGAGGGATTAGAAACACCATATATTTT
TRBV18,.,TRBD1,TRBJ1-6,CASSRDRGQSPLHF,TGTGCCAGCTCACGGGACAGGGGGCAGTCACCCCTCCACTTT
TRBV5-4,.,TRBD2,TRBJ2-5,CASSPGTSGRAGETQYF,TGTGCCAGCAGCCCCGGGACTAGCGGGAGGGCGGGAGAGACCCAGTACTTC
TRBV20-1,.,.,TRBJ1-1,CSALGLAFF,TGCAGTGCCCTGGGCCTCGCTTTCTTT
TRBV7-2,.,.,TRBJ2-7,CASSSPRYGYYEQYF,TGTGCCAGCAGCTCTCCTAGATACGGATACTACGAGCAGTACTTC
TRBV20-1,few,TRBD2,TRBJ2-1,CSASRGTSGNEQFF,TGCAGTGCTAGTCGGGGTACTAGCGGCAATGAGCAGTTCTTC
TRBV7-2,.,.,TRBJ2-7,CASSLSIGYEQYF,TGTGCCAGCAGCTTATCTATCGGGTACGAGCAGTACTTC